This T cell receptor (beta chain) comes out of a study of OX40 agonist ivuxolimab in advanced cancers. Study overall: Under the entry rules, prior anti-PD-1, anti-PD-L1 or anti-CTLA-4 therapy was allowed, and about 38% had some.

The repertoire was sequenced with immunoSEQ multiplex PCR; TCRdb's copy has only in-frame clones and lacks some. The table records tens of thousands of clones, approximately 91% of them present only once. The CDR3 runs to 13 residues. Trimming took off 5 bases at V and 7 bases at J, with 12 bases between the two ends. Germline V gives CDR1 SGHTA, CDR2 FQGNSA. Study-level results: In general, CD8+ T cells held more expanded clones than CD4+ did, on average.

This clone occurred once. Its target is unknown. The sample in question was CD4+ or CD8+ T cells sorted from blood, obtained in a trial of the OX40 agonist ivuxolimab. The sequence derives from an adult with an advanced solid tumor such as melanoma, head and neck, liver or kidney cancer. This chain joins TRBV7-2 and TRBJ1-5; TRBD1 is a possible D gene (6 bases). CDR3 DNA: TGTGCCAGCAGCGACCGAGGGGGACAGCCCCAGCATTTT. This sequence encodes CASSDRGGQPQHF.